This T cell receptor (beta chain) was found in a study of cytomegalovirus exposure and HLA in healthy donors. Study background: Genotyping showed around 81% of about 370 donors falling in the Caucasian-associated ancestry cluster.

Study results and limitations: A missense variant in DCLRE1C was later tied to TCR beta V- and J-gene trimming.

Points on this clone: Its antigen is not identified.

Vbeta (60) and Jbeta (13) primers were used in the PCR. The protocol was immunoSEQ multiplex PCR, while the TCRdb copy is restricted to in-frame clones and leaves out a portion. In total, the table holds around 40,000 clones. CDR1 and CDR2 from the germline V gene are SGHDT and YYEEEE. This CDR3 comprises 15 residues. Trimming removed 4 bases from V and 5 bases from J; junction bases left unmatched: 4. Sample: PBMCs. The TCR was taken from a human donor in good health. This chain links TRBV5-6 with TRBJ2-2, with TRBD1 matching over 11 bases. The CDR3 spells CASSRGQGATGELFF. The CDR3 DNA reads TGTGCCAGCAGCCGTGGACAGGGGGCTACCGGGGAGCTGTTTTTT.